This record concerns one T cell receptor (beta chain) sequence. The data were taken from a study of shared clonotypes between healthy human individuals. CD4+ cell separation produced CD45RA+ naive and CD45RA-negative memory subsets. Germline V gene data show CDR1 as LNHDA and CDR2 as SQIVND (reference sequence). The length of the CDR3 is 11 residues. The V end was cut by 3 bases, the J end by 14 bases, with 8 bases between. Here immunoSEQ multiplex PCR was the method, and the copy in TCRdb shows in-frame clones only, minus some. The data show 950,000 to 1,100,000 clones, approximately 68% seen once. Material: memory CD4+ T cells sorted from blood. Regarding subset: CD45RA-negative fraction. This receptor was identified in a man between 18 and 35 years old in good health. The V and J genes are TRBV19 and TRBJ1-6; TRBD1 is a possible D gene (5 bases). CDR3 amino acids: CASSMGVALHF. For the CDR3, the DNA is TGTGCCAGTAGTATGGGGGTGGCCCTCCACTTT.